Described below is a single TCR beta chain sequence and its context. The antigen is undetermined. Germline V gene sequence: CDR1 SGHRS, CDR2 YFSETQ. V was trimmed by 4 bases and J by 4 bases, leaving 11 bases between them. This CDR3 spans 13 amino acids. Assay: immunoSEQ multiplex PCR; the TCRdb copy retains only in-frame clones and omits some. Of about 110,000 clones listed, 85% to 90% are singletons. This record comes from a study of T cell responses to AZD1222 COVID-19 vaccine. Study-wide results and caveats: A mostly white British donor set with more females was recruited, and clonal diversity was possibly underestimated. None of the repertoires were sampled until the peak T cell response had passed. At study baseline, merely roughly 6 AZD1222 recipients were seropositive.

This sample comprised peripheral blood, obtained on day 0 of AZD1222 vaccination. The chain couples TRBV5-1 to TRBJ1-1; D ambiguous. The clonotype was recovered from an adult in good health. CDR3 in amino acids: CASSPSAGTEAFF. CDR3 DNA: TGCGCCAGCAGCCCGTCGGCGGGCACTGAAGCTTTCTTT.